A single sample gave rise to the 20 T cell receptor beta chains below, sequenced in a study of PD-1 blockade in classical Hodgkin lymphoma. Each of the patients experienced relapse following autologous stem cell transplantation, and their brentuximab vedotin exposure differed. Repertoires were generated with immunoSEQ multiplex PCR, while TCRdb's copy carries only in-frame clones and drops some. Of about 94,000 clones in the sample, 89% were seen once. The sample consisted of peripheral blood mononuclear cells (PBMCs), taken before the second cycle of nivolumab. The origin of the receptors is a human donor with classical Hodgkin lymphoma.

This chain uses TRBV19 with TRBJ2-5, with 10 nucleotides matching TRBD1. Losses at the gene ends were 8 bases for V and 4 bases for J; bases not matched to a gene: 10. There are 15 residues in the CDR3. Germline assignment: CDR1 LNHDA and CDR2 SQIVND (reference sequence). DNA of the CDR3: TGTGCCAGTGAACCGGGACAGGGGATCCGAGAGACCCAGTACTTC. Translated, it gives CASEPGQGIRETQYF.

The rearrangement links TRBV7-9 to TRBJ2-1; 11 nucleotides align to TRBD2. CDR1 is SEHNR, CDR2 FQNEAQ, per germline (reference sequence). There are 16 residues in the CDR3. J was trimmed by 3 bases and V by 5 bases; bases with no gene match: 6. As DNA, the CDR3 is TGTGCCAGCAGCCCACTAGCGGGGGCATTCTACAATGAGCAGTTCTTC. Translating it yields CASSPLAGAFYNEQFF.

The gene calls are TRBV10-2 and TRBJ1-3; D unclear. The V gene's germline CDR1 is WSHSY and CDR2 SAAADI. There are 12 residues in the CDR3. The V end lost 6 bases, the J end lost 6 bases, and 9 bases lay between the germline ends. Written as DNA, the CDR3 is TGCGCCAGCAGGGTAGTGGAAAACACCATATATTTT. Protein product: CASRVVENTIYF.

The chain combines TRBV27 with TRBJ2-3, with D maybe TRBD2 (6 bases). V dropped 2 bases and J dropped 7 bases, with 10 bases sitting between them. CDR1 and CDR2 from the germline V gene are MNHEY and SMNVEV (reference sequence). The CDR3 sequence is 13 residues long. This chain's CDR3 is CASSLRGLYTQYF. CDR3 nucleotides: TGTGCCAGCAGTTTACGGGGACTTTATACGCAGTATTTT.

V gene TRBV5-6 combines with J gene TRBJ2-5; D is perhaps TRBD1 (6 bases). Germline loops: CDR1 SGHDT, CDR2 YYEEEE. Between the trimmed V and J ends, which lost 0 bases and 5 bases, there was a span of 17 bases. The CDR3 totals 16 residues. As DNA, the CDR3 is TGTGCCAGCAGCTTGGGGGCAACATGGGGGCAGGAGACCCAGTACTTC. Translated: CASSLGATWGQETQYF.

This clone came up a few times. The same CDR3 arises from other DNA sequences in this sample as well. The CDR3 here is CASSPGTSGQETQYF. CDR3 sequence (DNA): TGTGCCAGCAGCCCGGGGACTAGCGGACAAGAGACCCAGTACTTC. The rearrangement links TRBV4-2 to TRBJ2-5; 11 bases line up with TRBD2. V was pared by 4 bases and J by 2 bases, with 3 bases of the junction left unmatched. Germline lookup yields CDR1 LGHNA and CDR2 YNFKEQ. CDR3 size: 15 residues.

This clone was detected only a few times. The chain carries TRBV10-1 and TRBJ2-7; D perhaps matches TRBD1 (5 bases). This CDR3 has 13 amino acids. Deletions cut 0 bases from V and 9 bases from J, with 12 bases between. Germline loops: CDR1 WNHNN, CDR2 SYGVQD (reference sequence). CDR3 DNA: TGCGCCAGCAGTGAGTCTGCAGGGATCCGGCAGTACTTC. Translating gives CASSESAGIRQYF.

The chain uses TRBV6-1 and TRBJ2-3, with D perhaps matching TRBD1 (5 bases). Germline V gene data show CDR1 as MNHNS and CDR2 as SASEGT. V was shortened by 2 bases and J by 1 base, with 7 bases between the two germline ends. The CDR3 contains 14 residues. In DNA, the CDR3 is TGTGCCAGCAGTGAACTGACAGGCACAGATACGCAGTATTTT. It codes for CASSELTGTDTQYF.

In its sample, this clone was seen once. The genes are TRBV11-3 and TRBJ1-1; TRBD1 might be the D (5 bases). The V gene's germline CDR1 is SGHNT and CDR2 YENEEA. The CDR3 length is 13 residues. V gave up 4 bases and J gave up 1 base, with 7 bases separating them. The CDR3 region has the DNA TGTGCCAGCAGCTATGGACAGAACACTGAAGCTTTCTTT. Protein: CASSYGQNTEAFF. Based on the CDR3 plus reference TRBV11-3 and TRBJ1-1, the full variable domain is EAGVVQSPRYKIIEKKQPVAFWCNPISGHNTLYWYLQNLGQGPELLIRYENEEAVDDSQLPKDRFSAERLKGVDSTLKIQPAELGDSAVYLCASSYGQNTEAFFGQGTRLTVV.

The chain couples TRBV27 to TRBJ1-1; D is unclear. The CDR3 contains 13 residues. Germline assignment: CDR1 MNHEY and CDR2 SMNVEV (reference sequence). The V gene lost 3 bases and the J gene lost 4 bases, with 9 bases spanning the gap. The CDR3 reads CASSFTRGTEAFF. Written as DNA, the CDR3 is TGTGCCAGCAGTTTTACCCGGGGCACTGAAGCTTTCTTT.

The chain recombines TRBV7-9 with TRBJ2-5, with D possibly being TRBD1 (6 bases). CDR1 is SEHNR and CDR2 is FQNEAQ in the germline V gene (reference sequence). This CDR3 is 13 amino acids long. V was cut by 0 bases and J by 5 bases, with 7 bases left in between. This CDR3 reads CASSLAGAETQYF. In nucleotides, the CDR3 is TGTGCCAGCAGCTTAGCGGGGGCGGAGACCCAGTACTTC.

This chain joins TRBV6-1 and TRBJ2-5; 8 bases align to TRBD1. The CDR3 runs 16 residues. Germline assignment: CDR1 MNHNS and CDR2 SASEGT. Trimming took 2 bases from V and 4 from J; bases not matched to a gene: 9. The CDR3 loop is CASSEMGTGRRETQYF. CDR3 sequence (DNA): TGTGCCAGCAGTGAAATGGGGACAGGTAGAAGAGAGACCCAGTACTTC.

The chain joins TRBV10-3 to TRBJ2-7; no clear D. The germline CDR1 and CDR2 sequences are ENHRY and SYGVKD. Trimming left V 6 bases short and J 4 bases short, with 7 bases between. The CDR3 spans 11 residues. The CDR3 is CAIREYYEQYF. In DNA, the CDR3 is TGTGCCATCAGGGAATATTACGAGCAGTACTTC.

This sequence joins TRBV5-1 and TRBJ2-7; possibly TRBD2 for D (5 bases). The CDR3 contains 15 residues. V was pared by 7 bases and J by 3 bases, with 20 bases between. The germline CDR1 and CDR2 sequences are SGHRS and YFSETQ. Written as DNA, the CDR3 is TGCGCCAGCCTGCGGAGGACCAACGGCGACTACGAGCAGTACTTC. It yields the protein CASLRRTNGDYEQYF.

The chain uses TRBV27 and TRBJ1-1, with D possibly being TRBD1 (6 bases). The CDR3 consists of 15 residues. V was pared by 0 bases and J by 0 bases, with 8 bases between. CDR1 is MNHEY, CDR2 SMNVEV, per germline (reference sequence). CDR3 sequence: CASSLSRTVNTEAFF. CDR3 bases: TGTGCCAGCAGTTTATCGCGGACAGTGAACACTGAAGCTTTCTTT.

CDR3 nucleotides: TGTGCCAGCAGACCTACTAGCGGGAGGGTTGAGCAGTACTTC. Protein: CASRPTSGRVEQYF. The chain combines TRBV27 with TRBJ2-7; 13 positions match TRBD2. Germline V gene lookup returns CDR1 MNHEY and CDR2 SMNVEV (reference sequence). The CDR3 is 14 amino acids. The V segment lost 6 bases and the J segment 7 bases; nucleotides outside the gene matches: 6.

This chain uses TRBV19 with TRBJ2-7, with 7 nucleotides matching TRBD2. The germline V gene encodes CDR1 LNHDA and CDR2 SQIVND (reference sequence). J lost 4 bases, V lost 3 bases, and 9 bases had no gene match. The CDR3 covers 15 residues. This CDR3 is CASSIQGGSAYEQYF. The CDR3, as DNA: TGTGCCAGTAGTATTCAGGGCGGGAGTGCGTACGAGCAGTACTTC.

The V and J genes are TRBV6-1 and TRBJ2-7; D might be TRBD2 (6 bases). V was cut by 2 bases and J by 4 bases, with 15 bases left in between. Germline CDR1 is MNHNS and CDR2 is SASEGT. CDR3 size: 15 residues. The CDR3 sequence: CASSENPLGTYEQYF. The DNA of the CDR3 is TGTGCCAGCAGTGAAAACCCTTTGGGGACTTACGAGCAGTACTTC.

This chain connects TRBV19 to TRBJ1-5; no clear D gene. The germline gives CDR1 LNHDA, CDR2 SQIVND (reference sequence). V dropped 3 bases and J dropped 10 bases, with 19 bases sitting between them. The CDR3 has 15 amino acids. The CDR3 region has the DNA TGTGCCAGTAGTATCCTGGTGGGTTTCGAAGATCCCCAGCATTTT. This encodes CASSILVGFEDPQHF.

The chain carries TRBV29-1 and TRBJ2-3; D possibly corresponds to TRBD1 (6 bases). The V and J ends lost 6 bases and 6 bases respectively, with 10 bases between them. The germline CDR1 and CDR2 sequences are SQVTM and ANQGSEA. The CDR3 extends over 11 amino acids. The CDR3 sequence is CSVRTADTQYF. The CDR3, as DNA: TGCAGCGTCCGGACAGCCGATACGCAGTATTTT.